This T cell receptor (beta chain) was sequenced in a study of OX40 agonist ivuxolimab in advanced cancers. Regarding the study as a whole: Averaged across samples, CD8+ T cells carried more expanded clones than CD4+ did. Dosing at 0.1 to 3.0 mg/kg was accompanied by clonal expansion of CD4+ and CD8+ blood T cells by week 6. Low clonal expansion, among the lowest seen, marked partial responders at 0.1-3.0 mg/kg.

The method was immunoSEQ multiplex PCR; TCRdb's version includes in-frame clones alone and lacks a portion of them. The sample contains some 69,000 clones, 80% to 90% of which appear only once. As to this clone: Its antigen is unidentified.

The receptor comes from an adult with an advanced solid tumor such as melanoma, head and neck, liver or kidney cancer. Sequencing used CD4+ or CD8+ T cells sorted from blood, obtained in a trial of the OX40 agonist ivuxolimab.

The CDR3 protein is CASSWGQGTNTEAFF. The CDR3, as DNA: TGCGCCAGCAGTTGGGGGCAGGGGACGAACACTGAAGCTTTCTTT. The chain carries TRBV5-1 and TRBJ1-1; TRBD1 might be the D (6 bases). The CDR3 is made up of 15 amino acids. From germline, CDR1 is SGHRS and CDR2 YFSETQ. The ends were cut back, 5 bases at V and 1 base at J, with 15 bases in the middle. The whole variable domain, filled in from reference TRBV5-1 and TRBJ1-1, reads KAGVTQTPRYLIKTRGQQVTLSCSPISGHRSVSWYQQTPGQGLQFLFEYFSETQRNKGNFPGRFSGRQFSNSRSEMNVSTLELGDSALYLCASSWGQGTNTEAFFGQGTRLTVV.